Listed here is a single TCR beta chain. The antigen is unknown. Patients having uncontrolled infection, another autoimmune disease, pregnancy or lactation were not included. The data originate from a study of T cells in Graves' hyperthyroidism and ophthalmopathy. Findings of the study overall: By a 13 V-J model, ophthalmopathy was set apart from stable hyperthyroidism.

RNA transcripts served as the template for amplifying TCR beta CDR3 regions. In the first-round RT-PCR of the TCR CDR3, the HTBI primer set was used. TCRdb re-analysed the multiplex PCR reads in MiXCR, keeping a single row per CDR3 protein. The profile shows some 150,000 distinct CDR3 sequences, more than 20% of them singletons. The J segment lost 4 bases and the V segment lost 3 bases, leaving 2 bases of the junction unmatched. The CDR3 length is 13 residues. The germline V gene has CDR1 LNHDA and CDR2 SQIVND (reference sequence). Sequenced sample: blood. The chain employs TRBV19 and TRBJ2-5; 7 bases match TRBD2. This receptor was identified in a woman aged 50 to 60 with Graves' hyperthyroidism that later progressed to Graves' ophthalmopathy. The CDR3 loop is CASSIAGAETQYF. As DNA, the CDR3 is TGTGCCAGTAGTATTGCGGGAGCAGAGACCCAGTACTTC.